Included here is one TCR beta chain sequence, with context. This specimen belongs to a study of blood T cell repertoires in COVID-19. Overall study: The study drew acute and convalescent COVID-19 samples from the United States, Italy and Spain. Nucleic acid was either cDNA or gDNA, and it came from T cells, B-cell-depleted T cells, or PBMCs.

Per the study methods: Nucleated cell counts were estimated from reference gene primer amplification. Profiling relied on immunoSEQ multiplex PCR, and the TCRdb table lists in-frame clones only, not all of them. V, J and clone size are those of that table, while D and trimming were read from the DNA. The sample gives around 100,000 clones, around 90% of which show up once; approximately 3.5% is in the top ten. The CDR3 covers 14 residues. Trimming took 4 bases from V and 6 from J; bases not matched to a gene: 6. Germline CDR1 is MNHEY and CDR2 is SVGAGI. This clonotype was obtained from a human donor in a cohort sampled during active COVID-19. This chain joins TRBV6-5 and TRBJ1-2; TRBD1 agrees at 9 bases. The source material was peripheral blood. The CDR3 is CASSLLRTGDGYTF. CDR3 bases: TGTGCCAGCAGTTTACTCCGGACAGGGGATGGCTACACCTTC.